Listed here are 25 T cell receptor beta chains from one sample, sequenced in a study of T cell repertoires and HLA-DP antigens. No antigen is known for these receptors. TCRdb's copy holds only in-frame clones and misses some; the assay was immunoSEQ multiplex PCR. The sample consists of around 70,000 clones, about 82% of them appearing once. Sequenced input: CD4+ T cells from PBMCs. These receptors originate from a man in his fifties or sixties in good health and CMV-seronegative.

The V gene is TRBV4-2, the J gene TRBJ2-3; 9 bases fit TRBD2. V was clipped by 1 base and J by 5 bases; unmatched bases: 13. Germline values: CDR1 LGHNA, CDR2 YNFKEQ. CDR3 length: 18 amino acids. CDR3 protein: CASSQGSGSKTEGDTQYF. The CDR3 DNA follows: TGTGCCAGCAGCCAAGGTAGCGGGAGCAAAACAGAGGGAGATACGCAGTATTTT.

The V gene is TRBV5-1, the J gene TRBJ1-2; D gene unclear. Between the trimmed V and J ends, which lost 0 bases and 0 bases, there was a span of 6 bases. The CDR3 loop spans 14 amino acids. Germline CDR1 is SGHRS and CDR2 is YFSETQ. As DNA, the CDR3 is TGCGCCAGCAGCTTGGTGCCCGCTAACTATGGCTACACCTTC. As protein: CASSLVPANYGYTF.

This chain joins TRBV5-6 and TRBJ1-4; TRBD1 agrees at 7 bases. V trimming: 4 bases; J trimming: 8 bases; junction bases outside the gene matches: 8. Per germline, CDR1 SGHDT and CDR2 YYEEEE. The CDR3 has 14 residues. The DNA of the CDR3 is TGTGCCAGCAGCGATACAGGGGCAGGCGAAAAACTGTTTTTT. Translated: CASSDTGAGEKLFF.

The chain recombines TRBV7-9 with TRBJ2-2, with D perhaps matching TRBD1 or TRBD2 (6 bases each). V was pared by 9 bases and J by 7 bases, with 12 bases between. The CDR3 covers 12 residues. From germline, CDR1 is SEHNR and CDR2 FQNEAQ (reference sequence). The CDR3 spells CARGGGNGELFF. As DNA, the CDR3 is TGTGCCAGAGGAGGGGGGAACGGGGAGCTGTTTTTT.

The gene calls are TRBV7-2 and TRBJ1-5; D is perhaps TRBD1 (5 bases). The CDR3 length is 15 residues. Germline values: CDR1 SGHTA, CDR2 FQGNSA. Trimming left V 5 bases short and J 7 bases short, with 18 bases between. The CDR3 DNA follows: TGTGCCAGCAGCCTGGGACCTAGGGCTGGGCAGCCCCAGCATTTT. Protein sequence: CASSLGPRAGQPQHF.

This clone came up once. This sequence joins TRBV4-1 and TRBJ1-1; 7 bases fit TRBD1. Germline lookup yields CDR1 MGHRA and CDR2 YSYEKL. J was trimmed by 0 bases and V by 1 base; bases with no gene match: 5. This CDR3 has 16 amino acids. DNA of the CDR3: TGCGCCAGCAGCCAAGGAACACAGGGGCTGAACACTGAAGCTTTCTTT. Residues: CASSQGTQGLNTEAFF.

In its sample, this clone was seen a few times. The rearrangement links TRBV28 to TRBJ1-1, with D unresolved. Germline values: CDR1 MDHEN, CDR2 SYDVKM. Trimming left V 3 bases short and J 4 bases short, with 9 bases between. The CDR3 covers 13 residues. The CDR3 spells CASSLEVSTEAFF. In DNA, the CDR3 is TGTGCCAGCAGTTTGGAGGTGAGCACTGAAGCTTTCTTT.

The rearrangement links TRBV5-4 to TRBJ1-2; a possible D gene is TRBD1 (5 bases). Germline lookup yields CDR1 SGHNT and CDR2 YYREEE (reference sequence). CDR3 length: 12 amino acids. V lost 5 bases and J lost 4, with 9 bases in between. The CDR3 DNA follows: TGTGCCAGCAGTGAGGGGATCTATGGCTACACCTTC. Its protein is CASSEGIYGYTF.

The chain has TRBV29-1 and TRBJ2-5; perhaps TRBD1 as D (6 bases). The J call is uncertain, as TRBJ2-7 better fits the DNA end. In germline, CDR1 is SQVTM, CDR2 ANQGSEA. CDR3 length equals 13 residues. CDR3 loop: CSVENRASYEQYF. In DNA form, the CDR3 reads TGCAGCGTTGAAAACAGGGCCTCCTACGAGCAGTACTTC.

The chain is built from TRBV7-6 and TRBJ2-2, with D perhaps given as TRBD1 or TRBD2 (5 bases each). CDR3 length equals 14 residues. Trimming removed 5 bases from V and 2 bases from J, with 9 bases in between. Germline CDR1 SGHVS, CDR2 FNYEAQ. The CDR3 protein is CASSRDHNTGELFF. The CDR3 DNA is TGTGCCAGCAGCCGGGACCATAACACCGGGGAGCTGTTTTTT.

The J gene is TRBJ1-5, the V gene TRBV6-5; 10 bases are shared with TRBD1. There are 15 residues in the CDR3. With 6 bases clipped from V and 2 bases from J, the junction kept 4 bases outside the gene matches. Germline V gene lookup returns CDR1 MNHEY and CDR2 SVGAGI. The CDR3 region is CASRTGGSGNQPQHF. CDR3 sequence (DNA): TGTGCCAGCAGGACAGGGGGCTCTGGCAATCAGCCCCAGCATTTT.

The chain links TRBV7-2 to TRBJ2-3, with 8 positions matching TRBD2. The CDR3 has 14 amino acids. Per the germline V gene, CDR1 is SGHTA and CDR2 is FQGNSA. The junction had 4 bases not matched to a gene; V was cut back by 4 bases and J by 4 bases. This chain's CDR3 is CASSSYSGADTQYF. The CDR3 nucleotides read TGTGCCAGCAGCTCCTATAGCGGGGCAGATACGCAGTATTTT. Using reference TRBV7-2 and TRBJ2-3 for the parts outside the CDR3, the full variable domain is GAGVSQSPSNKVTEKGKDVELRCDPISGHTALYWYRQSLGQGLEFLIYFQGNSAPDKSGLPSDRFSAERTGGSVSTLTIQRTQQEDSAVYLCASSSYSGADTQYFGPGTRLTVL.

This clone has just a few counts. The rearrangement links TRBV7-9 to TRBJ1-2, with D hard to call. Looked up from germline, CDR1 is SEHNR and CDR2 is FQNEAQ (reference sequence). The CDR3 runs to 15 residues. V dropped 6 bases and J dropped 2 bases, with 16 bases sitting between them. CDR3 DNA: TGTGCCAGCAGTCGTACCGGTCTTTCAAACTATGGCTACACCTTC. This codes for CASSRTGLSNYGYTF.

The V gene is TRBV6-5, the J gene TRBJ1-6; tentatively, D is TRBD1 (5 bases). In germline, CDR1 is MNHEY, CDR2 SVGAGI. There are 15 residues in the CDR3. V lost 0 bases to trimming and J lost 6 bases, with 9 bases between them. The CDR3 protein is CASSYSRTLNSPLHF. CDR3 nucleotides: TGTGCCAGCAGTTACTCAAGGACACTTAATTCACCCCTCCACTTT.

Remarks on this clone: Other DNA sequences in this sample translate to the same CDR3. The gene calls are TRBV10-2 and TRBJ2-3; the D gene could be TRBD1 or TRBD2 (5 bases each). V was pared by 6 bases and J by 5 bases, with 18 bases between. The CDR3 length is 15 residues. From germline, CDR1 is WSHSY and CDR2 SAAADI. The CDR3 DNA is TGCGCCAGCAGCCTGGGGCAGGGAGTGAGAGATACGCAGTATTTT. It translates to CASSLGQGVRDTQYF.

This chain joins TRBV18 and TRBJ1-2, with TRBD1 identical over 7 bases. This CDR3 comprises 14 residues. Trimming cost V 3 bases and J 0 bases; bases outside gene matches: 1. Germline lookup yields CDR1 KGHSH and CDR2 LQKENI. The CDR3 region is CASSPGQSNYGYTF. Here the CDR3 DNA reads TGTGCCAGCTCACCGGGACAGTCTAACTATGGCTACACCTTC.

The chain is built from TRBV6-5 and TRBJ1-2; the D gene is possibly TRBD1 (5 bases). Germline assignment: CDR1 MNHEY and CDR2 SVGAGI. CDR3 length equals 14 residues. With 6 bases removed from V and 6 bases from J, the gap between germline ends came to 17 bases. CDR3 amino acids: CASRKGWGGDGYTF. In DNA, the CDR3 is TGTGCCAGCAGAAAAGGTTGGGGGGGGGATGGCTACACCTTC.

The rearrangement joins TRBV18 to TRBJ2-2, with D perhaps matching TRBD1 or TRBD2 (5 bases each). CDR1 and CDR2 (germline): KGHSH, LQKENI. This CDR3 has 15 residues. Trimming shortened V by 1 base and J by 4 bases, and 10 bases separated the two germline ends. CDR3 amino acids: CASSPRSGSTGELFF. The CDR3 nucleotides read TGTGCCAGCTCACCACGGTCAGGGAGCACCGGGGAGCTGTTTTTT.

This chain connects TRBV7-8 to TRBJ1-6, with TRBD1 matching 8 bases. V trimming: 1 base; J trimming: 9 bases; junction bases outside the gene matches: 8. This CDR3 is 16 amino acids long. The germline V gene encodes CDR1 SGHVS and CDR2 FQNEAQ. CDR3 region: CASSLEWRTGTSPLHF. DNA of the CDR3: TGTGCCAGCAGCTTAGAATGGAGGACAGGGACTTCACCCCTCCACTTT.

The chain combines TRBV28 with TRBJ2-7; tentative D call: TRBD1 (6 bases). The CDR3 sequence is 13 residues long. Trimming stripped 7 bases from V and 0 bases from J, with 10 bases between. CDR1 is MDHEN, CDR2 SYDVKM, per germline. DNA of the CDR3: TGTGCCAGCACAACAGGGAGCTCCTACGAGCAGTACTTC. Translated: CASTTGSSYEQYF.

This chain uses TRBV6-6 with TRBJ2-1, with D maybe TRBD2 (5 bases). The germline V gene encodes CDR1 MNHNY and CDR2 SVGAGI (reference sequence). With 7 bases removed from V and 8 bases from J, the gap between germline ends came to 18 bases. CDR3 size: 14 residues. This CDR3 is CASKWAGAADEQFF. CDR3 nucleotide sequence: TGTGCCAGCAAATGGGCGGGCGCAGCCGATGAGCAGTTCTTC.

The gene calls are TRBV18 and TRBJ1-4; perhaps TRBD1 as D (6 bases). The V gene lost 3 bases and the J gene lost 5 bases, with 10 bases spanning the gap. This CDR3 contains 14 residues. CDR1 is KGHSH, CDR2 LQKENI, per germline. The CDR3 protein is CASSPQTGNEKLFF. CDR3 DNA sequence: TGTGCCAGCTCACCGCAGACAGGAAATGAAAAACTGTTTTTT.

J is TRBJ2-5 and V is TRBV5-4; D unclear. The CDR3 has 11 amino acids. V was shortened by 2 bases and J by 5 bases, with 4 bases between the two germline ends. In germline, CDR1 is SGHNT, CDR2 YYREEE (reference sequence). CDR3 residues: CASSFEETQYF. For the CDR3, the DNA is TGTGCCAGCAGCTTTGAGGAGACCCAGTACTTC.

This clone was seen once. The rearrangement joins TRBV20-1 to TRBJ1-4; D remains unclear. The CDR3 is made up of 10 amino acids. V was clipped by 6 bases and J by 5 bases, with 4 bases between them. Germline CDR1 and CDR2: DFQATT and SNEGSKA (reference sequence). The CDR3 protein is CSAYNEKLFF. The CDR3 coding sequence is TGCAGTGCGTACAATGAAAAACTGTTTTTT.

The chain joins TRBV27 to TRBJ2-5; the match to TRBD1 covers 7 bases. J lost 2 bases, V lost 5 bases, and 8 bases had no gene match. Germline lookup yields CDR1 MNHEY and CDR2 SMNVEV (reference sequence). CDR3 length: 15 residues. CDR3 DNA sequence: TGTGCCAGCAGTGTGACCGGGACAGCACAAGAGACCCAGTACTTC. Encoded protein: CASSVTGTAQETQYF.